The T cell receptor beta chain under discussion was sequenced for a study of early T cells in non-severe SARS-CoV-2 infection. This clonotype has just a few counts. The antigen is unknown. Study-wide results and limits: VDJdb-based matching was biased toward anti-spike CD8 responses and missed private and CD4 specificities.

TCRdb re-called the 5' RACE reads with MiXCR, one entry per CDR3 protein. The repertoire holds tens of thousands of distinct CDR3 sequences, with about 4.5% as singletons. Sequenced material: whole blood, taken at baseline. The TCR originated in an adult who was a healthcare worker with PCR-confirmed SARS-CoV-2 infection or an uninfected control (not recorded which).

CDR3 coding DNA: TGTGCCAGCAGCCAGGGACTAGCCAGTATAGATACGCAGTATTTT. Translation gives CASSQGLASIDTQYF. The chain has TRBV13 and TRBJ2-3; 9 nucleotides match TRBD2. Germline CDR1 and CDR2: PRHDT and FYEKMQ (reference sequence). The CDR3 has 15 residues. J gave up 5 bases and V 5 bases, and 8 bases lay outside the gene matches. Supplemented by reference TRBV13 and TRBJ2-3, the full variable domain reads AAGVIQSPRHLIKEKRETATLKCYPIPRHDTVYWYQQGPGQDPQFLISFYEKMQSDKGSIPDRFSAQQFSDYHSELNMSSLELGDSALYFCASSQGLASIDTQYFGPGTRLTVL.